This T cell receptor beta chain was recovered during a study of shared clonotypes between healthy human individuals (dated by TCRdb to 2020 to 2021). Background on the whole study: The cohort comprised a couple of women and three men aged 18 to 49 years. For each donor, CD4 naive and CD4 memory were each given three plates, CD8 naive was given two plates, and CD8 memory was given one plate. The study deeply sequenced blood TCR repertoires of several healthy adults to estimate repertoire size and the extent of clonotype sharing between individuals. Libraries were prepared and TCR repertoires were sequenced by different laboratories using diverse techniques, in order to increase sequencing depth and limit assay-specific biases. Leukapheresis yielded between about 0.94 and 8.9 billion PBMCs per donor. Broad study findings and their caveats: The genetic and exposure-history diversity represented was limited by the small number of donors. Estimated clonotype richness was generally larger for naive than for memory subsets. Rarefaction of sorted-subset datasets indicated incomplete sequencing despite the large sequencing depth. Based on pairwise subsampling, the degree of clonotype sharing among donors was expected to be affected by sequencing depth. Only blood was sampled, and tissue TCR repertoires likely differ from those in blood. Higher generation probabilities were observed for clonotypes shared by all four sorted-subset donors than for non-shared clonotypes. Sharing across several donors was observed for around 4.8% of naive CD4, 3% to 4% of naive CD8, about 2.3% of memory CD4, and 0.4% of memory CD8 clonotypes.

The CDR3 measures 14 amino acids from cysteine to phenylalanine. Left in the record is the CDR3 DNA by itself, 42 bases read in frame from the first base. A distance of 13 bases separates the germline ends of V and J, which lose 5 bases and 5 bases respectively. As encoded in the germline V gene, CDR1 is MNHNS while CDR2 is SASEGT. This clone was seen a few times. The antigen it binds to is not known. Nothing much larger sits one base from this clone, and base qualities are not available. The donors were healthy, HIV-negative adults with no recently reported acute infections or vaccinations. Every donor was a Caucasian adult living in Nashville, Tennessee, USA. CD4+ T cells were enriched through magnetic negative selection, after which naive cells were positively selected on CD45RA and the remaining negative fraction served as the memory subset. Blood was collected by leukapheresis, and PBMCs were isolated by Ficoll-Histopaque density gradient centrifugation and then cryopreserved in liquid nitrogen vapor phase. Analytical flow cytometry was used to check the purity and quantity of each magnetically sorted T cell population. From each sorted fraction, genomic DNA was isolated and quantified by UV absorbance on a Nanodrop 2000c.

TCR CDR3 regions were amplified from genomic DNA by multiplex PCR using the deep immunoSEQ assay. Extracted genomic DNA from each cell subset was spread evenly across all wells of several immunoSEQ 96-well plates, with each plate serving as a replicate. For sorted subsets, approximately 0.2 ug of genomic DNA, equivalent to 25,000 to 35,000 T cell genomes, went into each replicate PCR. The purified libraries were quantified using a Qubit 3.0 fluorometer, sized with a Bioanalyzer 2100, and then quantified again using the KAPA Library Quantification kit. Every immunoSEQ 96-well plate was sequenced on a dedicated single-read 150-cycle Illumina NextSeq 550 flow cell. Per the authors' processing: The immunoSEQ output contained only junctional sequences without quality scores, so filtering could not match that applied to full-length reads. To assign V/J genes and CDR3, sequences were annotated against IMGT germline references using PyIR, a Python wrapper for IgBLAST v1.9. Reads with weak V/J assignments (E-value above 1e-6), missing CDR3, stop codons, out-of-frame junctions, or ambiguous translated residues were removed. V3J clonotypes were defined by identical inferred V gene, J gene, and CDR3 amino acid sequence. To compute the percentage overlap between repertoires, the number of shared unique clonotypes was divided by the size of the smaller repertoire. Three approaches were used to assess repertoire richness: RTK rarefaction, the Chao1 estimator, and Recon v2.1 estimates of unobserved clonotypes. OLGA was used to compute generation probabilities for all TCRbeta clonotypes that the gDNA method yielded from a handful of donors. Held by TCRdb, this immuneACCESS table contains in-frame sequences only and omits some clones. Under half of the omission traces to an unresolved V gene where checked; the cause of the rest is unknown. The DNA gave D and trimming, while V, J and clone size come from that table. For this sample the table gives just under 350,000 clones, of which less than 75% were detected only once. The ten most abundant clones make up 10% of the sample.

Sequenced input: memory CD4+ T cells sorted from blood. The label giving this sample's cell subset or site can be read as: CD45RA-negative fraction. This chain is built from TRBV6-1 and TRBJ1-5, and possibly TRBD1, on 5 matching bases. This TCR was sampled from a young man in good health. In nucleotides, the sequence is TGTGCCAGCAGTTTAGAGGGGTGGGATCAGCCCCAGCATTTT. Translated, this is CASSLEGWDQPQHF.